The sequence of this T cell receptor (beta chain) was determined in a study of cytomegalovirus exposure and HLA in healthy donors. V lost 0 bases and J 2 bases, leaving 10 bases between the germline ends. CDR3 size: 15 residues. CDR1 and CDR2 (germline): LNHNV, YYDKDF (reference sequence). The PCR contained 60 Vbeta and 13 Jbeta primers. Libraries were prepared by immunoSEQ multiplex PCR; TCRdb keeps only in-frame clonotypes and omits some of them. The sample carries 110,000 to 150,000 clones, about 80% recorded once. This chain joins TRBV15 and TRBJ2-5; maybe TRBD2 (6 bases). This TCR came from a woman in her sixties in good health and CMV-seropositive. Sequenced sample: PBMCs. CDR3 nucleotides: TGTGCCACCAGCAGAGATGGGCGGGATCAAGAGACCCAGTACTTC. It yields the protein CATSRDGRDQETQYF. The entire variable domain, with the rest obtained from reference TRBV15 and TRBJ2-5, is as follows: DAMVIQNPRYQVTQFGKPVTLSCSQTLNHNVMYWYQQKSSQAPKLLFHYYDKDFNNEADTPDNFQSRRPNTSFCFLDIRSPGLGDTAMYLCATSRDGRDQETQYFGPGTRLLVL.